This TCR beta chain was found in a study of cytomegalovirus exposure and HLA in healthy donors. Primers: 60 Vbeta forward and 13 Jbeta reverse. The table came from immunoSEQ multiplex PCR; TCRdb's copy has only in-frame clones and leaves some out. The repertoire includes 200,000 to 250,000 clones, approximately 84% of them detected once, and 0.58% sits in the top ten. The germline V and J ends were trimmed by 4 bases and 5 bases, with 13 bases remaining between them. The CDR3 loop spans 15 amino acids. CDR1 SGHNT and CDR2 YYREEE come from the germline V gene (reference sequence). Input material: PBMCs. The rearrangement joins TRBV5-4 to TRBJ2-6, with D possibly matching TRBD2 (6 bases). This TCR was recovered from a woman between 35 and 50 years old in good health and CMV-seronegative. The CDR3 protein is CASSPGTGWANVLTF. Here the CDR3 DNA reads TGTGCCAGCAGCCCAGGGACTGGCTGGGCCAACGTCCTGACTTTC.